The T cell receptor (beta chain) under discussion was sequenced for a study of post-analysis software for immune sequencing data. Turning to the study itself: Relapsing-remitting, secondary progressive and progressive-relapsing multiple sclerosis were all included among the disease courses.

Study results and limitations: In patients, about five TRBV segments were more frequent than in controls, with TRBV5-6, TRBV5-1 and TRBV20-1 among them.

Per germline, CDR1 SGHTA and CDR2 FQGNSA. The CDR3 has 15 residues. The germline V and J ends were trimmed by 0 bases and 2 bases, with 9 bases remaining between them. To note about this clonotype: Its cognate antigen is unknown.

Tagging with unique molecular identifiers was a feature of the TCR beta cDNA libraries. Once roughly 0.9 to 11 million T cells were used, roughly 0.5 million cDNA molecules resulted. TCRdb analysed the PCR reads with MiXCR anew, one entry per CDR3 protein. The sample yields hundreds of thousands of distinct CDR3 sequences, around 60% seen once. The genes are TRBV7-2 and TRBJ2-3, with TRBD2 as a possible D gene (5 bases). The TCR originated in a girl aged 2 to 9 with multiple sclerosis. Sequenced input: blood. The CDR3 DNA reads TGTGCCAGCAGCTTAGCTCCTAGCCCCACAGATACGCAGTATTTT. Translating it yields CASSLAPSPTDTQYF. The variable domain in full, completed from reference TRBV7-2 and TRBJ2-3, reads GAGVSQSPSNKVTEKGKDVELRCDPISGHTALYWYRQSLGQGLEFLIYFQGNSAPDKSGLPSDRFSAERTGGSVSTLTIQRTQQEDSAVYLCASSLAPSPTDTQYFGPGTRLTVL.